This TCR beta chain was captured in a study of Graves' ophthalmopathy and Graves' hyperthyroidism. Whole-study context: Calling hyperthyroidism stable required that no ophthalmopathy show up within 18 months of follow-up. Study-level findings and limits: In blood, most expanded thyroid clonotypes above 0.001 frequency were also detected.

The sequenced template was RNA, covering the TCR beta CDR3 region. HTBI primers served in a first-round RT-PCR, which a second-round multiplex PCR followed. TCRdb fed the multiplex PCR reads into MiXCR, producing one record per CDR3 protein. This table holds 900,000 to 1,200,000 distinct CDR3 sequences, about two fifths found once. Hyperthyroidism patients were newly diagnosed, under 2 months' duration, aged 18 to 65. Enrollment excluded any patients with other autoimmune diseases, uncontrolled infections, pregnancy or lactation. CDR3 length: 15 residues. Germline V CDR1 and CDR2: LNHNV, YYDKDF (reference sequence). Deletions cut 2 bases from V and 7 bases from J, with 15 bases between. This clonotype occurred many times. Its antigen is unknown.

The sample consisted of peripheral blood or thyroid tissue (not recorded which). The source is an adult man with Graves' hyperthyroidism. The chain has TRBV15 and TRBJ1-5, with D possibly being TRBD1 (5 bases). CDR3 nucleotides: TGTGCCACCAGCAGAACCGGGACCCCCTCGCAGCCCCAGCATTTT. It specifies CATSRTGTPSQPQHF. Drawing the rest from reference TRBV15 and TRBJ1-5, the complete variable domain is DAMVIQNPRYQVTQFGKPVTLSCSQTLNHNVMYWYQQKSSQAPKLLFHYYDKDFNNEADTPDNFQSRRPNTSFCFLDIRSPGLGDTAMYLCATSRTGTPSQPQHFGDGTRLSIL.